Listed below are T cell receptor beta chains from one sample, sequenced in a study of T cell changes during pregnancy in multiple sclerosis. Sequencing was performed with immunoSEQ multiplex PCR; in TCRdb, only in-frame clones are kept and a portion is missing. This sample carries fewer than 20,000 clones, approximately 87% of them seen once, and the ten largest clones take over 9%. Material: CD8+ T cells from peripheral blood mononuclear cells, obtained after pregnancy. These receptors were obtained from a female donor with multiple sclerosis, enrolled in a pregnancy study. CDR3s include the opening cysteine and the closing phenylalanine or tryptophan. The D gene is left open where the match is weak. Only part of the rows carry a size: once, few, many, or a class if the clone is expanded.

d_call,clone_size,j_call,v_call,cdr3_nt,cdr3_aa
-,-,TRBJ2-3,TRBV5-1,TGCGCCAGCAGCTTGGAACAGTCTGGCACGCAGTATTTT,CASSLEQSGTQYF
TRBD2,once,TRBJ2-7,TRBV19,TGTGCCAGTAGTCGGGAGGGGGAGGCCTTCTACGAGCAGTACTTC,CASSREGEAFYEQYF
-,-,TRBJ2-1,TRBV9,TGTGCCAGCAGCGTAGAGGACAGCTCCTACAATGAGCAGTTCTTC,CASSVEDSSYNEQFF
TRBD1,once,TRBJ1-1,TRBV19,TGTGCCAGTAGTATCGTTTTCCAGGGGGCCGAGGGTGGCACTGAAGCTTTCTTT,CASSIVFQGAEGGTEAFF
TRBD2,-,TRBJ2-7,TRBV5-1,TGCGCCAGCAGCTGGACTAGCGGAAGCTCCTACGAGCAGTACTTC,CASSWTSGSSYEQYF
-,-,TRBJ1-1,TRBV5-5,TGTGCCAGCAGCTATATCCAGGGAGGAGGGGCTTTCTTT,CASSYIQGGGAFF
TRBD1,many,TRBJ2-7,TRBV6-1,TGTGCCAGCAGTGAAGGGGAGACAGGGGGCTACGAGCAGTACTTC,CASSEGETGGYEQYF
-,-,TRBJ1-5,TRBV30,TGTGCCTGGAGTGTACGGGGAAGCCGCGGCAATCAGCCCCAGCATTTT,CAWSVRGSRGNQPQHF
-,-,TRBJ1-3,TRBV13,TGTGCCAGCAGCTTGGGAGGAGGCGACACCATATATTTT,CASSLGGGDTIYF
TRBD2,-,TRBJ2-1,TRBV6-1,TGTGCCAGCAGTGAAGGGGAGGGCTCCTACAATGAGCAGTTCTTC,CASSEGEGSYNEQFF
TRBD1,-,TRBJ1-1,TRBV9,TGTGCCAGCAGCGAGACGACCGGGACAGAGAACACTGAAGCTTTCTTT,CASSETTGTENTEAFF
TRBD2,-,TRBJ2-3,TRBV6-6,TGTGCCAGCAGTGGCACGGGGGGGCCCAGGCCAGATACGCAGTATTTT,CASSGTGGPRPDTQYF
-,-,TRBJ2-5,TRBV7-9,TGTGCCAGCAGCTTAGCTGTGGACGGGGGAGAGACCCAGTACTTC,CASSLAVDGGETQYF
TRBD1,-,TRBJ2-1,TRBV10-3,TGTGCCATCAGTGAGTCGACAGGGGGCGTTTATGAGCAGTTCTTC,CAISESTGGVYEQFF
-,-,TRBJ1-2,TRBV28,TGTGCCAGCAGTTTAAACACCCTTGGCTATGGCTACACCTTC,CASSLNTLGYGYTF
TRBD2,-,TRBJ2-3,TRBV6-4,TGTGCCAGCAGTTCGGGGACTAGCGAGACAGATACGCAGTATTTT,CASSSGTSETDTQYF
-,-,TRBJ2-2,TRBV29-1,TGCAGCGTATCCGGTCCCAACACCGGGGAGCTGTTTTTT,CSVSGPNTGELFF
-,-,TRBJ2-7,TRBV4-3,TGCGCCAGCAGCCAAGATTGGCGACAGGATATTGAGCAGTACTTC,CASSQDWRQDIEQYF
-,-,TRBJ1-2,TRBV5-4,TGTGCCAGCAGCGAGGAGGTAGGCCGCGGCTACACCTTC,CASSEEVGRGYTF
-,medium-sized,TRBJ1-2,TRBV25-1,TGTGCCAGCACTTTGGCAGAAGTCTATGGCTACACCTTC,CASTLAEVYGYTF
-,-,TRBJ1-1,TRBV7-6,TGTGCGAGTTATATCGGGTGGGGCGGGAACACTGAAGCTTTCTTT,CASYIGWGGNTEAFF
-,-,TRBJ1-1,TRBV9,TGTGCCAGCAGCGTAGATCTCCGGGACACTGAAGCTTTCTTT,CASSVDLRDTEAFF
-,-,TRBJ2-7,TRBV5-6,TGTGCCAGCAGCTTTCGTATAGAGCAGTACTTC,CASSFRIEQYF
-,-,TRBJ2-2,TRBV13,TGTGCCAGCAGCTTAGCGGGGGGCCAGTCGAACACCGGGGAGCTGTTTTTT,CASSLAGGQSNTGELFF
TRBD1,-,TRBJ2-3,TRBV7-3,TGTGCCAGCAGCTTTATCGCAGGGGGATCGGATACGCAGTATTTT,CASSFIAGGSDTQYF
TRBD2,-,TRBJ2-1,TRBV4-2,TGTGCCAGCAGCCTAATTATCGGGACTAGCGGGAATGAGCAGTTCTTC,CASSLIIGTSGNEQFF
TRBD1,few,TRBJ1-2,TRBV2,TGTGCCAGCAGTGACAGGGGGCCTGGTGGCTACACCTTC,CASSDRGPGGYTF
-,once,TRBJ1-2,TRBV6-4,TGTGCCAGCAGTGACGATCCCGCGTCTTCCTATGGCTACACCTTC,CASSDDPASSYGYTF